This paragraph covers one T cell receptor beta chain sequence. The CDR3 has 15 amino acids. The V segment lost 2 bases and the J segment 8 bases; nucleotides outside the gene matches: 8. Germline V lookup: CDR1 MNHEY, CDR2 SMNVEV (reference sequence). Per the authors' pipeline: For nucleated cells, counts were estimated from reference gene primer amplification. Method: immunoSEQ multiplex PCR; TCRdb's copy keeps in-frame clones and lacks some. The DNA was the basis for D and trimming; V, J and clone size are from that table. Counted here are 120,000 or so clones, about three quarters occurring once; the ten biggest clones make up about 2.2%. The data stem from a study of blood T cell repertoires in COVID-19. The overall study: The United States, Italy and Spain were the sources of the acute and convalescent COVID-19 samples. PBMCs, B-cell-depleted T cells, or T cells were the source of the cDNA or gDNA that made up the material.

This chain links TRBV27 with TRBJ1-3; 8 bases fit TRBD1. This clonotype was obtained from a woman aged 65 to 85 with acute or convalescent COVID-19. Source material: peripheral blood. The CDR3, as DNA: TGTGCCAGCAGTTTACAGGGGGCGCGAGGGGACACCATATATTTT. It specifies CASSLQGARGDTIYF.